This TCR beta chain was profiled in a study of OX40 agonist ivuxolimab in advanced cancers. At the level of the study: The treatment was a fully human IgG2 OX40 agonist, ivuxolimab. A history of anti-PD-1, anti-PD-L1 or anti-CTLA-4 therapy was acceptable, and approximately 40% had some.

As regards this clone: Its antigen is unidentified.

Germline V CDR1 and CDR2: MNHEY, SVGAGI. The CDR3 length is 13 residues. V trimming: 6 bases; J trimming: 8 bases; junction bases outside the gene matches: 6. Some clones are missing from TCRdb's copy, which holds only in-frame ones; the method was immunoSEQ multiplex PCR. The table includes about 43,000 clones, 80% detected once. Study findings and constraints: Expansion of clones was among the lowest in partial responders at 0.1-3.0 mg/kg.

The chain couples TRBV6-5 to TRBJ1-4, with 7 bases identical to TRBD1. This TCR came from an adult with an advanced solid tumor such as melanoma, head and neck, liver or kidney cancer. Sequenced here: CD4+ or CD8+ T cells sorted from blood, sampled in a trial of the OX40 agonist ivuxolimab. CDR3 DNA sequence: TGTGCCAGCAGAGGGGGCGCCGGGGAAAAACTGTTTTTT. It is translated as CASRGGAGEKLFF.